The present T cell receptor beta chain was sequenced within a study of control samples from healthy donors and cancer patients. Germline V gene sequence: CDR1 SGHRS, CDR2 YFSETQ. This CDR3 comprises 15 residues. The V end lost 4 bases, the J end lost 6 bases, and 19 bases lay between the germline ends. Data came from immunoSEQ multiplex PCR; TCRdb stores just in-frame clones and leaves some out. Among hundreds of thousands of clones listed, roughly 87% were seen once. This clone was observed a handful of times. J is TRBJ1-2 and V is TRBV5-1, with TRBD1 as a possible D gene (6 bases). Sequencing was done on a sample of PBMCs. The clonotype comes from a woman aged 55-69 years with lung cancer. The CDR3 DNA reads TGCGCCAGCAGCCCGGGTCATGCGGGGGCTGATGGCTACACCTTC. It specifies CASSPGHAGADGYTF.